Presented here are 16 T cell receptor beta chains from one specimen sequenced in a study of regulatory T cells in long-lasting Graves disease. Construction of the TCR beta libraries employed iRepertoire HTBI primers in conjunction with Arm-PCR of CDR3 regions. TCRdb redid the calling of the multiplex PCR reads with MiXCR, one entry per CDR3 protein. This table has about 470,000 distinct CDR3 sequences, about 22% appearing once. Regarding time point: persistent/refractory GD, antithyroid drugs over 5 years with positive TRAb. Extracted RNA from PBMCs served as the source of the TCR library. Sequenced here: peripheral blood mononuclear cells (PBMCs), sampled when the disease was refractory, from a patient treated with antithyroid drugs. These receptors came from a female donor with Graves disease.

This clonotype was found many times. The gene calls are TRBV28 and TRBJ1-5, with D possibly TRBD1 on 5 matching bases. Germline V gives CDR1 MDHEN, CDR2 SYDVKM. Trimming stripped 6 bases from V and 7 bases from J, with 22 bases between. The CDR3 is made up of 16 amino acids. CDR3 DNA: TGTGCCAGCAGCCCGGGGCCCGACCCTGTCCTGCAGCCCCAGCATTTT. Its protein is CASSPGPDPVLQPQHF.

This clonotype turned up a few times. CDR3: CASSKRQGGTEAFF. The CDR3 bases are TGTGCCAGTAGTAAAAGACAGGGAGGTACTGAAGCTTTCTTT. The chain links TRBV19 to TRBJ1-1; TRBD1 matches at 7 bases. The trim removed 4 bases at V and 5 bases at J, leaving 7 bases unmatched. This CDR3 region has 14 residues. The germline V gene has CDR1 LNHDA and CDR2 SQIVND (reference sequence).

The chain is built from TRBV6-2 or TRBV6-3 and TRBJ1-1, with D maybe TRBD1 (5 bases). The CDR3 is made up of 14 amino acids. Germline lookup yields CDR1 MNHEY and CDR2 SVGEGT. Deletions cut 2 bases from V and 7 bases from J, with 14 bases between. DNA of the CDR3: TGTGCCAGCAGTTACCAGGGATCCCCCCATGAAGCTTTCTTT. Translated: CASSYQGSPHEAFF.

This clonotype was detected many times. The chain employs TRBV27 and TRBJ1-1; TRBD1 agrees at 9 bases. CDR1 is MNHEY and CDR2 is SMNVEV in the germline V gene (reference sequence). The CDR3 runs to 13 residues. V was pared by 8 bases and J by 4 bases, with 5 bases of the junction left unmatched. The CDR3 DNA follows: TGTGCCAGCTCACAGGGGGCGCGCACTGAAGCTTTCTTT. Translating it yields CASSQGARTEAFF.

This clonotype was seen only a few times. The V gene is TRBV7-9, the J gene TRBJ2-7; 11 bases are shared with TRBD2. Germline V gene data show CDR1 as SEHNR and CDR2 as FQNEAQ (reference sequence). The V segment lost 5 bases and the J segment 4 bases; nucleotides outside the gene matches: 7. The CDR3 contains 15 residues. For the CDR3, the DNA is TGTGCCAGCAGCGCGGGACTAGCGGAGTTATACGAGCAGTACTTC. It codes for CASSAGLAELYEQYF.

Many counts were recorded for this clonotype. J is TRBJ2-2 and V is TRBV7-8, with D perhaps TRBD2 (6 bases). V dropped 5 bases and J dropped 2 bases, with 12 bases sitting between them. The germline gives CDR1 SGHVS, CDR2 FQNEAQ. CDR3 size: 15 residues. CDR3 nucleotide sequence: TGTGCCAGCAGCCGAAAGCGGGTCAACACCGGGGAGCTGTTTTTT. Translating gives CASSRKRVNTGELFF.

The chain carries TRBV5-1 and TRBJ2-2; D is unresolved. The V end lost 0 bases, the J end lost 3 bases, and 6 bases lay between the germline ends. CDR3 length: 14 amino acids. The germline V gene has CDR1 SGHRS and CDR2 YFSETQ. CDR3 sequence (DNA): TGCGCCAGCAGCTTGGGGAAGCACACCGGGGAGCTGTTTTTT. Its translation is CASSLGKHTGELFF.

With respect to this clonotype: Being one base from a much bigger clone, this may be a read error. The chain joins TRBV11-3 to TRBJ1-1; D ambiguous. This CDR3 has 12 residues. CDR1 SGHNT and CDR2 YENEEA come from the germline V gene. CDR3: CAGSLRELEAFF. DNA of the CDR3: TGTGCCGGCAGCTTACGGGAGCTTGAAGCTTTCTTT.

This clonotype was seen more than once but under ten times. The chain is built from TRBV7-9 and TRBJ2-4, with 9 bases matching TRBD1. V trimming: 5 bases; J trimming: 8 bases; junction bases outside the gene matches: 7. From germline, CDR1 is SEHNR and CDR2 FQNEAQ (reference sequence). There are 14 residues in the CDR3. The CDR3 coding sequence is TGTGCCAGCAGCAGTCCCCGGGACAGGGACATTCAGTACTTC. It specifies CASSSPRDRDIQYF.

This clonotype came up many times. The J gene is TRBJ1-2, the V gene TRBV27; D remains ambiguous. The CDR3 runs to 15 residues. V lost 7 bases and J lost 4, with 19 bases in between. Germline V gene lookup returns CDR1 MNHEY and CDR2 SMNVEV (reference sequence). This chain's CDR3 is CASTASAPGIYGYTF. CDR3 coding DNA: TGTGCCAGCACCGCTTCAGCCCCCGGCATCTATGGCTACACCTTC.

The rearrangement links TRBV2 to TRBJ2-7; no clear D gene. Trimming left V 6 bases short and J 1 base short, with 13 bases between. The CDR3 is made up of 14 amino acids. Germline loops: CDR1 SNHLY, CDR2 FYNNEI. DNA for the CDR3: TGTGCCAGCAGCCCCGAGGCGAAGTCCTACGAGCAGTACTTC. Its translation: CASSPEAKSYEQYF. The complete variable domain, with remaining parts taken from reference TRBV2 and TRBJ2-7, reads EPEVTQTPSHQVTQMGQEVILRCVPISNHLYFYWYRQILGQKVEFLVSFYNNEISEKSEIFDDQFSVERPDGSNFTLKIRSTKLEDSAMYFCASSPEAKSYEQYFGPGTRLTVT.

This clonotype occurred many times. The chain carries TRBV6-1 and TRBJ2-7; tentative D call: TRBD2 (6 bases). The germline V gene encodes CDR1 MNHNS and CDR2 SASEGT. V lost 8 bases and J 0 bases, leaving 14 bases between the germline ends. This CDR3 spans 14 amino acids. This CDR3 reads CASLPGTLSYEQYF. The DNA for the CDR3 is TGTGCCAGCCTCCCCGGGACTCTCTCCTACGAGCAGTACTTC.

This clonotype was recorded at least ten times. This chain joins TRBV29-1 and TRBJ1-2; D is uncertain. The CDR3 runs 11 residues. Germline V gene sequence: CDR1 SQVTM, CDR2 ANQGSEA. The V gene lost 7 bases and the J gene lost 4 bases, with 10 bases spanning the gap. CDR3: CSALSTYGYTF. CDR3 DNA: TGCAGCGCCCTGAGCACCTATGGCTACACCTTC. The full variable domain, its missing parts supplied by reference TRBV29-1 and TRBJ1-2, is SAVISQKPSRDICQRGTSLTIQCQVDSQVTMMFWYRQQPGQSLTLIATANQGSEATYESGFVIDKFPISRPNLTFSTLTVSNMSPEDSSIYLCSALSTYGYTFGSGTRLTVV.

This clonotype was counted ten times or more. The chain couples TRBV9 to TRBJ2-5; a possible D gene is TRBD1 (6 bases). Per germline, CDR1 SGDLS and CDR2 YYNGEE. CDR3 length: 14 amino acids. Trimming pared 0 bases from V and 1 base from J, leaving 7 bases between. CDR3 loop: CASSVGDTQETQYF. CDR3 nucleotides: TGTGCCAGCAGCGTAGGGGACACCCAAGAGACCCAGTACTTC. The complete variable domain, with remaining parts taken from reference TRBV9 and TRBJ2-5, reads DSGVTQTPKHLITATGQRVTLRCSPRSGDLSVYWYQQSLDQGLQFLIQYYNGEERAKGNILERFSAQQFPDLHSELNLSSLELGDSALYFCASSVGDTQETQYFGPGTRLLVL.

This clonotype was seen ten or more times. The gene calls are TRBV6-1 and TRBJ1-5; TRBD1 is a possible D gene (5 bases). The CDR3 loop spans 13 amino acids. Germline V gives CDR1 MNHNS, CDR2 SASEGT. V dropped 5 bases and J dropped 3 bases, with 8 bases sitting between them. CDR3 bases: TGTGCCAGCAGTCGAGGGGACAATCAGCCCCAGCATTTT. It translates to CASSRGDNQPQHF.

This chain uses TRBV11-2 with TRBJ2-7, with 8 nucleotides matching TRBD1. Trimming took 5 bases from V and 0 from J; bases not matched to a gene: 9. This CDR3 comprises 16 residues. Germline CDR1 reads SGHAT; CDR2 reads FQNNGV. Here the CDR3 reads CASSSTRGLHSYEQYF. For the CDR3, the DNA is TGTGCCAGCAGCAGTACCAGGGGGCTTCACTCCTACGAGCAGTACTTC. Full variable domain (outside the CDR3, taken from reference TRBV11-2 and TRBJ2-7): EAGVAQSPRYKIIEKRQSVAFWCNPISGHATLYWYQQILGQGPKLLIQFQNNGVVDDSQLPKDRFSAERLKGVDSTLKIQPAKLEDSAVYLCASSSTRGLHSYEQYFGPGTRLTVT.